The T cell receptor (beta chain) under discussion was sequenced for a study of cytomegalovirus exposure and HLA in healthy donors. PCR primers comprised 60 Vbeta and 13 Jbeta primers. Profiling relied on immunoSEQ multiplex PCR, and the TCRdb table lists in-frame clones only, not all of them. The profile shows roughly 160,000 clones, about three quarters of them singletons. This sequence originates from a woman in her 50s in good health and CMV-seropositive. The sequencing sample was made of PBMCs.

As DNA, the CDR3 is TGTGCCAGCAGCTTAGATCCAGGGGGCTGGAGTGAGCAGTTCTTC. Translation: CASSLDPGGWSEQFF. This chain uses TRBV7-8 with TRBJ2-1; 8 bases map to TRBD1. The CDR3 extends over 15 amino acids. The germline gives CDR1 SGHVS, CDR2 FQNEAQ. Losses at the gene ends were 1 base for V and 9 bases for J; bases not matched to a gene: 8.